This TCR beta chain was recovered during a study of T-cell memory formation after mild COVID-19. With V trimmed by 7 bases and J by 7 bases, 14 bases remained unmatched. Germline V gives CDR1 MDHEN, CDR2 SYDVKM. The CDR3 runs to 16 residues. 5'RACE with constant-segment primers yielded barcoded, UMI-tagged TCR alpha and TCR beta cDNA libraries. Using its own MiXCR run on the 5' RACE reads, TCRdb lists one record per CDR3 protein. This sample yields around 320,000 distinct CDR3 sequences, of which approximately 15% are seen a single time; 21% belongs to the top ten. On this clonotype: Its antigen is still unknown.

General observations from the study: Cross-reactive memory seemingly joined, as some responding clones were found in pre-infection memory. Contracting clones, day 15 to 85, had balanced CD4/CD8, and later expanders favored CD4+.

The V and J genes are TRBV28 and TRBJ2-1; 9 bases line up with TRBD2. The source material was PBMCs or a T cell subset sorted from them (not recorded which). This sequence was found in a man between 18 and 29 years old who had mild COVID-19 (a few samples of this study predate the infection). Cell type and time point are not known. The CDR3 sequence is CASTIGWRGGGNEQFF. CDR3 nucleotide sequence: TGTGCCAGCACCATCGGATGGCGGGGGGGCGGGAATGAGCAGTTCTTC.